The clone carrying this TCR beta chain was counted at least ten times. Generated by immunoSEQ multiplex PCR, the TCRdb table keeps only in-frame clones and is missing some. The sample records 950,000 to 1,300,000 clones, approximately 68% being singletons. The data were obtained in a study of shared clonotypes between healthy human individuals. The CDR3 is 15 amino acids. V was clipped by 4 bases and J by 1 base, with 14 bases between them. Per the germline V gene, CDR1 is KGHSH and CDR2 is LQKENI. This receptor was taken from a man in his late teens or twenties in good health. Sequences were obtained from memory CD4+ T cells sorted from blood. Indicated subset: CD45RA-negative fraction. The gene calls are TRBV18 and TRBJ2-7, with TRBD2 as a possible D gene (5 bases). The CDR3 DNA reads as TGTGCCAGCTCACGCGCGGGTCGTGGATCCTACGAGCAGTACTTC. Translating gives CASSRAGRGSYEQYF.